The clone carrying this TCR beta chain was counted ten times or more. Its antigen is unidentified. J lost 4 bases, V lost 7 bases, and 11 bases had no gene match. Per the germline V gene, CDR1 is SQVTM and CDR2 is ANQGSEA. This CDR3 is built from 14 residues. A single record per CDR3 protein comes from TCRdb applying MiXCR to the reads. There are approximately 140,000 distinct CDR3 sequences in the sample; about 6.5% occur only once, and under 20% lies in the top ten. The sample comes from a study of T cell repertoires in cytomegalovirus infection. Study in general: The public TCR beta signatures pointed to both CMV infection and matching HLA type. Overall study results and limits: People with CMV and the relevant HLA were identified by cumulative public TCR beta family frequency.

Sequencing was performed on PBMCs. The gene calls are TRBV29-1 and TRBJ1-1, with TRBD1 matching over 8 bases. The TCR comes from a human donor in good health (CMV status not recorded). Some clones in this sample may be carry-over from other donors' samples. CDR3 protein: CSGLNTGGGTEAFF. CDR3 bases: TGCAGCGGCCTCAATACAGGGGGTGGCACTGAAGCTTTCTTT.